Listed below are T cell receptor beta chains from one sample, sequenced in a study of shared clonotypes between healthy human individuals. The protocol was immunoSEQ multiplex PCR, while the TCRdb copy is restricted to in-frame clones and leaves out a portion. The repertoire holds approximately 640,000 clones, with more than 70% as singletons. Specimen: memory CD4+ T cells sorted from blood. Source of these receptors: a woman aged 25-40 years in good health. CDR3s include the opening cysteine and the closing phenylalanine or tryptophan. Each record gives: V gene, clone size, CDR3 length, J gene, D gene, CDR3 DNA, CDR3 protein. D genes are given only for firm matches. Clone size appears in some rows only: once, few, many, or a class for an expanded clone.

v_call: TRBV28
clone_size: -
cdr3_length: 13
j_call: TRBJ1-3
d_call: -
cdr3_nt: TGTGCCAGCAGCACCAGGCCTGGAAACACCATATATTTT
cdr3_aa: CASSTRPGNTIYF

v_call: TRBV5-4
clone_size: -
cdr3_length: 16
j_call: TRBJ2-7
d_call: TRBD2
cdr3_nt: TGTGCCAGCAGCACGGGACTAGACTTGTCATCCTACGAGCAGTACTTC
cdr3_aa: CASSTGLDLSSYEQYF

v_call: TRBV28
clone_size: -
cdr3_length: 15
j_call: TRBJ1-2
d_call: -
cdr3_nt: TGTGCCAGCAGTCGCGCGGACATAATAAACTATGGCTACACCTTC
cdr3_aa: CASSRADIINYGYTF

v_call: TRBV27
clone_size: -
cdr3_length: 14
j_call: TRBJ2-7
d_call: -
cdr3_nt: TGTGCCAGCCCCCCGGTGGCAGCTATCTACGAGCAGTACTTC
cdr3_aa: CASPPVAAIYEQYF

v_call: TRBV30
clone_size: few
cdr3_length: 12
j_call: TRBJ1-1
d_call: -
cdr3_nt: TGTGCCTGGCGACGGGTGAACACTGAAGCTTTCTTT
cdr3_aa: CAWRRVNTEAFF

v_call: TRBV5-1
clone_size: -
cdr3_length: 14
j_call: TRBJ2-6
d_call: -
cdr3_nt: TGCGCCAGCAGCCCGGGGTATGGGGCCAACGTCCTGACTTTC
cdr3_aa: CASSPGYGANVLTF

v_call: TRBV27
clone_size: -
cdr3_length: 13
j_call: TRBJ2-1
d_call: TRBD2
cdr3_nt: TGTGCCAGCATTATAAGGACTAGCGGGCGTCAGTTCTTC
cdr3_aa: CASIIRTSGRQFF

v_call: TRBV2
clone_size: many
cdr3_length: 15
j_call: TRBJ2-1
d_call: -
cdr3_nt: TGTGCCAGCGCGAGAGACAGGCTCTCCTACAATGAGCAGTTCTTC
cdr3_aa: CASARDRLSYNEQFF

v_call: TRBV28
clone_size: once
cdr3_length: 14
j_call: TRBJ2-5
d_call: -
cdr3_nt: TGTGCCAGCAGTTTGTCCACGGCGGGAGAGACCCAGTACTTC
cdr3_aa: CASSLSTAGETQYF

v_call: TRBV2
clone_size: many
cdr3_length: 14
j_call: TRBJ1-5
d_call: TRBD1
cdr3_nt: TGTGCCAGCAGTCAAGACAGGGTTGGGCAGCCCCAGCATTTT
cdr3_aa: CASSQDRVGQPQHF

v_call: TRBV18
clone_size: -
cdr3_length: 13
j_call: TRBJ1-2
d_call: -
cdr3_nt: TGTGCCAGCTCCCCGGAGGGTAACTATGGCTACACCTTC
cdr3_aa: CASSPEGNYGYTF

v_call: TRBV7-9
clone_size: -
cdr3_length: 16
j_call: TRBJ2-2
d_call: -
cdr3_nt: TGTGCCAGCAGCCCCTTTTTCCGGGAAAGGGCCGGGGAGCTGTTTTTT
cdr3_aa: CASSPFFRERAGELFF

v_call: TRBV7-8
clone_size: few
cdr3_length: 14
j_call: TRBJ2-1
d_call: -
cdr3_nt: TGTGCCAGCAGCTTAGGATGGGGGGACAATGAGCAGTTCTTC
cdr3_aa: CASSLGWGDNEQFF

v_call: TRBV27
clone_size: -
cdr3_length: 15
j_call: TRBJ2-7
d_call: TRBD2
cdr3_nt: TGTGCCAGCATCGGACTAGCGGGGGGCCCTGGCGAGCAGTACTTC
cdr3_aa: CASIGLAGGPGEQYF

v_call: TRBV21-1
clone_size: -
cdr3_length: 14
j_call: TRBJ2-7
d_call: -
cdr3_nt: TGTGCCAGCAGCAAAGCGAAGCGGTACTACGAGCAGTACTTC
cdr3_aa: CASSKAKRYYEQYF

v_call: TRBV6-6
clone_size: -
cdr3_length: 14
j_call: TRBJ2-4
d_call: -
cdr3_nt: TGTGCCAGCAGTTACTCGACTGCCAAAAACATTCAGTACTTC
cdr3_aa: CASSYSTAKNIQYF

v_call: TRBV5-1
clone_size: -
cdr3_length: 15
j_call: TRBJ1-4
d_call: TRBD1
cdr3_nt: TGCGCCAGCAGCTTGGAAATAGGGGACAGGGAAAAACTGTTTTTT
cdr3_aa: CASSLEIGDREKLFF

v_call: TRBV30
clone_size: -
cdr3_length: 13
j_call: TRBJ1-5
d_call: -
cdr3_nt: TGTGCCTGGAGTGTCCAGGGCAATCAGCCCCAGCATTTT
cdr3_aa: CAWSVQGNQPQHF

v_call: TRBV30
clone_size: -
cdr3_length: 14
j_call: TRBJ1-3
d_call: -
cdr3_nt: TGTGCCTGGAGTGTAGGGGAACCTGGAAACACCATATATTTT
cdr3_aa: CAWSVGEPGNTIYF

v_call: TRBV4-1
clone_size: -
cdr3_length: 13
j_call: TRBJ1-5
d_call: -
cdr3_nt: TGCGCCAGCAGCCCTGGTTGGAATCAGCCCCAGCATTTT
cdr3_aa: CASSPGWNQPQHF

v_call: TRBV7-2
clone_size: -
cdr3_length: 16
j_call: TRBJ2-7
d_call: -
cdr3_nt: TGTGCCAGCAGCCTGACCGGGAGTCCCCCCCGCTACGAGCAGTACTTC
cdr3_aa: CASSLTGSPPRYEQYF

v_call: TRBV19
clone_size: -
cdr3_length: 14
j_call: TRBJ1-2
d_call: TRBD1
cdr3_nt: TGTGCCAGTAGCCGACTAGGGGGCGGCTATGGCTACACCTTC
cdr3_aa: CASSRLGGGYGYTF

v_call: TRBV28
clone_size: -
cdr3_length: 13
j_call: TRBJ2-1
d_call: -
cdr3_nt: TGTGCCAGCAGTTTAGCTCGCGGCTATGAGCAGTTCTTC
cdr3_aa: CASSLARGYEQFF

v_call: TRBV6-5
clone_size: -
cdr3_length: 12
j_call: TRBJ2-7
d_call: -
cdr3_nt: TGTGCCAGCAGAAAGGACAGCTACGAGCAGTACTTC
cdr3_aa: CASRKDSYEQYF

v_call: TRBV28
clone_size: -
cdr3_length: 16
j_call: TRBJ2-7
d_call: TRBD2
cdr3_nt: TGTGCCAGCAGTGAATTTACTAGCGGGTCCTCCTACAAGCAGTACTTC
cdr3_aa: CASSEFTSGSSYKQYF

v_call: TRBV28
clone_size: -
cdr3_length: 14
j_call: TRBJ1-1
d_call: -
cdr3_nt: TGTGCCAGCAGTTTACGTACAGGGTTCACTGAAGCTTTCTTT
cdr3_aa: CASSLRTGFTEAFF

v_call: TRBV5-5
clone_size: once
cdr3_length: 16
j_call: TRBJ1-1
d_call: -
cdr3_nt: TGTGCCAGCAGCTTGGAAGGGACGGCCTTGAGCACTGAAGCTTTCTTT
cdr3_aa: CASSLEGTALSTEAFF

v_call: TRBV29-1
clone_size: once
cdr3_length: 15
j_call: TRBJ2-3
d_call: -
cdr3_nt: TGCAGCGTCGAAACCAGACAGATTACAACAGATACGCAGTATTTT
cdr3_aa: CSVETRQITTDTQYF

v_call: TRBV6-1
clone_size: -
cdr3_length: 11
j_call: TRBJ1-5
d_call: -
cdr3_nt: TGTGCCACAAAGGACCCCGGGCCCCAGCATTTT
cdr3_aa: CATKDPGPQHF

v_call: TRBV5-1
clone_size: -
cdr3_length: 15
j_call: TRBJ2-1
d_call: -
cdr3_nt: TGCGCCAGCAGCCAAGACGTGAGCTCCTACAATGAGCAGTTCTTC
cdr3_aa: CASSQDVSSYNEQFF

v_call: TRBV28
clone_size: -
cdr3_length: 13
j_call: TRBJ2-7
d_call: -
cdr3_nt: TGTGCCAGCAGTTTGGCGGAACACTACGAGCAGTACTTC
cdr3_aa: CASSLAEHYEQYF

v_call: TRBV27
clone_size: -
cdr3_length: 14
j_call: TRBJ2-7
d_call: -
cdr3_nt: TGTGCCAGCAGCCGGGACGGAGATCACTACGAGCAGTACTTC
cdr3_aa: CASSRDGDHYEQYF

v_call: TRBV7-3
clone_size: few
cdr3_length: 13
j_call: TRBJ2-6
d_call: -
cdr3_nt: TGTGCCAGCAGCTTACCCGGGGCCAACGTCCTGACTTTC
cdr3_aa: CASSLPGANVLTF

v_call: TRBV18
clone_size: -
cdr3_length: 18
j_call: TRBJ2-3
d_call: TRBD2
cdr3_nt: TGTGCCAGCTCACCACCTTCTCTTAGCGGGAGGATCACAGATACGCAGTATTTT
cdr3_aa: CASSPPSLSGRITDTQYF

v_call: TRBV7-9
clone_size: -
cdr3_length: 14
j_call: TRBJ1-1
d_call: -
cdr3_nt: TGTGCCAGCATGACCGGGACGCCGAACACTGAAGCTTTCTTT
cdr3_aa: CASMTGTPNTEAFF

v_call: TRBV5-4
clone_size: few
cdr3_length: 14
j_call: TRBJ1-2
d_call: -
cdr3_nt: TGTGCCAGCAGCGAGACATTAGCTAACTATGGCTACACCTTC
cdr3_aa: CASSETLANYGYTF

v_call: TRBV15
clone_size: few
cdr3_length: 14
j_call: TRBJ2-5
d_call: -
cdr3_nt: TGTGCCACCAGAAGTAGGGCAGGCAGGGAGACCCAGTACTTC
cdr3_aa: CATRSRAGRETQYF

v_call: TRBV7-9
clone_size: -
cdr3_length: 12
j_call: TRBJ2-7
d_call: -
cdr3_nt: TGTGCCAGCAGCTCCGGCCCCTACGAGCAGTACTTC
cdr3_aa: CASSSGPYEQYF

v_call: TRBV28
clone_size: -
cdr3_length: 12
j_call: TRBJ1-3
d_call: -
cdr3_nt: TGTGCCATACAGGGCTCTGGAAACACCATATATTTT
cdr3_aa: CAIQGSGNTIYF